Sequencing of this T cell receptor beta chain was carried out in a study of Graves' ophthalmopathy and Graves' hyperthyroidism. Turning to the study itself: Peripheral blood (taken before any treatment) was collected at initial diagnosis. Study-wide results and caveats: Clonotypes were expanded in thyroid at above 0.001 frequency, and most also appeared in blood.

Hyperthyroidism was classified as stable if no ophthalmopathy occurred within 18 months of follow-up. Exclusion applied to patients with other autoimmune diseases, uncontrolled infections, pregnancy or lactation. About this clonotype itself: What it binds is unknown.

RNA transcripts yielded amplified TCR beta CDR3 regions. HTBI-primed RT-PCR formed the first round, and a multiplex PCR formed the second. A single record per CDR3 protein comes from TCRdb applying MiXCR to the multiplex PCR reads. The profile covers about 400,000 distinct CDR3 sequences, with 15% appearing a single time and about 7.3% taken by the ten largest. The material sequenced was peripheral blood. This TCR came from a woman between 18 and 29 years old with stable Graves' hyperthyroidism.

CDR3 region: CASSPRDTPRAQYF. In nucleotides, the CDR3 is TGTGCCAGCAGTCCCCGGGACACCCCAAGGGCGCAGTACTTC. The chain couples TRBV6-1 to TRBJ2-7, with D possibly being TRBD1 (6 bases). The CDR3 runs 14 residues. V lost 5 bases and J lost 9, with 20 bases in between. Per the germline V gene, CDR1 is MNHNS and CDR2 is SASEGT.